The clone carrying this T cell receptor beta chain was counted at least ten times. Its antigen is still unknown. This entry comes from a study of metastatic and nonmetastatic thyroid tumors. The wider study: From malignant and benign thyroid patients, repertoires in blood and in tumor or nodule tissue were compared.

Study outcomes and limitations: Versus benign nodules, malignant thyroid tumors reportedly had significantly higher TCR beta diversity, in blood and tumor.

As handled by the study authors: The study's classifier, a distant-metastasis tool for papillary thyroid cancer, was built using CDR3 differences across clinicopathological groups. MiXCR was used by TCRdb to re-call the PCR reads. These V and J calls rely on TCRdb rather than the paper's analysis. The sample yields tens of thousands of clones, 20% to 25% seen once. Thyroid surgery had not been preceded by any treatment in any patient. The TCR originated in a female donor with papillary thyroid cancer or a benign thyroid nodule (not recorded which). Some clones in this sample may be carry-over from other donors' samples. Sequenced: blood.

The CDR3: CASSSGQGISNEQYF. The CDR3 coding sequence is TGCGCCAGCAGCTCGGGACAGGGGATTTCCAACGAGCAGTACTTC. This sequence joins TRBV5-1 and TRBJ2-7; 10 bases align to TRBD1. The germline V gene encodes CDR1 SGHRS and CDR2 YFSETQ. CDR3 size: 15 residues. V shed 3 bases and J 5 bases; nucleotides not matched to a gene: 8.